The present entry profiles one T cell receptor beta chain with its context. The antigen remains undetermined. This sample's RNA came from whole unsorted tissue. Germline lookup yields CDR1 SQVTM and CDR2 ANQGSEA. The CDR3 runs to 14 residues. This specimen belongs to a study of tumor and adjacent non-tumor tissue in lung cancer. Study information: Patients comprised about a dozen adenocarcinoma, 2 squamous cell carcinoma and 1 small cell lung cancer.

Study-level findings and limits: Normal lung showed higher cumulative top 100 clone frequency than tumor. Compared with tumor, normal lung showed significantly lower TCR diversity. Tumor TCR diversity, when higher, was linked to shorter survival.

A modified ARM-PCR protocol with three rounds of nested PCR amplified TCRbeta. TCRdb called the multiplex PCR reads again in MiXCR, with one record for every CDR3 protein. The table has 78,000 or so distinct CDR3 sequences, around 75% seen once. The clonotype was recovered from a woman aged 45-59 years with non-small cell lung cancer. This chain connects TRBV29-1 to TRBJ2-5; D possibly uses TRBD1 or TRBD2 (5 bases each). The J call could be wrong; TRBJ2-1 is a better fit for the DNA end. Material for sequencing was lung tumor tissue. The CDR3 bases are TGCAGCACTCGGGGCCTGCTGACTCAAGATGCCCAGTTCTTC. Translating it yields CSTRGLLTQDAQFF.